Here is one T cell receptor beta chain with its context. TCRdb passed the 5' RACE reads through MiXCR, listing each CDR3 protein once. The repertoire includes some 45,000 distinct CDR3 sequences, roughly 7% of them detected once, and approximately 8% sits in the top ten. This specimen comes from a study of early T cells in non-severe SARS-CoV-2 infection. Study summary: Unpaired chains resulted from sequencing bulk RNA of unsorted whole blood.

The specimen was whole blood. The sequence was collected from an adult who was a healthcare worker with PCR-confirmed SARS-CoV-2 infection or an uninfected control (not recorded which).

The CDR3 spells CASSQNVRGRGGETQYF. The DNA for the CDR3 is TGTGCCAGCAGCCAAAACGTCAGGGGGCGAGGAGGAGAGACCCAGTACTTC. The chain uses TRBV4-2 and TRBJ2-5; 8 bases are shared with TRBD1. J lost 4 bases, V lost 2 bases, and 12 bases had no gene match. Germline V gene sequence: CDR1 LGHNA, CDR2 YNFKEQ. The CDR3 spans 17 residues.